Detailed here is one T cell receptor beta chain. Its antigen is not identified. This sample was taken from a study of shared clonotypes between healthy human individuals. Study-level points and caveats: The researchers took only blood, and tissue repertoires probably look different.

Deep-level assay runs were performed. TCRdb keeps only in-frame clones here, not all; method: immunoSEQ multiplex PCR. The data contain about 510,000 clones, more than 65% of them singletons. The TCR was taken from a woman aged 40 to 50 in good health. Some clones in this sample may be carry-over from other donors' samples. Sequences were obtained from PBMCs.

The CDR3 sequence: CASSYSDSTDTQYF. In DNA, the CDR3 is TGTGCCAGCAGTTACTCGGACTCGACAGATACGCAGTATTTT. The chain employs TRBV6-5 and TRBJ2-3, with a possible D match to TRBD2 (5 bases). Germline CDR1 reads MNHEY; CDR2 reads SVGAGI. With 0 bases removed from V and 3 bases from J, the gap between germline ends came to 7 bases. The CDR3 sequence is 14 residues long.